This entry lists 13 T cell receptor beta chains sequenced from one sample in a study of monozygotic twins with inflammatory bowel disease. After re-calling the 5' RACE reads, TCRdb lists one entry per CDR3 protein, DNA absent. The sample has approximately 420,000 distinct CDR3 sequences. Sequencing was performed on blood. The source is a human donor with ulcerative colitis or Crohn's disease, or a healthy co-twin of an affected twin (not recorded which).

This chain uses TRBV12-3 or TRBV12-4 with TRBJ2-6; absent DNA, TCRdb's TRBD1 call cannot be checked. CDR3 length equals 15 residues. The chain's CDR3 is CAGGGTGAGANVLTF.

The CDR3 sequence: CSAAEGLTSYGYTF. The chain employs TRBV20-1 and TRBJ1-2. The CDR3 spans 14 residues. Germline V gene data show CDR1 as DFQATT and CDR2 as SNEGSKA (reference sequence).

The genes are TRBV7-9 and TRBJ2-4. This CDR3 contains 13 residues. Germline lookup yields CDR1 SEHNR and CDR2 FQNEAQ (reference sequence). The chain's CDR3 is CASSLTAKNIQYF.

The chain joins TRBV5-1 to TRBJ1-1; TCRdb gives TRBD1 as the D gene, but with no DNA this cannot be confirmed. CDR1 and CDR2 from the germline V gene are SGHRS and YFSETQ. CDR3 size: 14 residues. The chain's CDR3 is CASSLDGGNTEAFF.

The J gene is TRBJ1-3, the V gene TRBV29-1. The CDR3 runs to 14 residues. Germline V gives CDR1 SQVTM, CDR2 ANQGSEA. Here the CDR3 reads CSVEVGYSGNTIYF.

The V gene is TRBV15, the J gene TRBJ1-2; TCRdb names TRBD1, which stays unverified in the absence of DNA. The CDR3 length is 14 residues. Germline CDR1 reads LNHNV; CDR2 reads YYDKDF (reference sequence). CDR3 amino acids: CATSRGTSNYGYTF. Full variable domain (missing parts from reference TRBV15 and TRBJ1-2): DAMVIQNPRYQVTQFGKPVTLSCSQTLNHNVMYWYQQKSSQAPKLLFHYYDKDFNNEADTPDNFQSRRPNTSFCFLDIRSPGLGDTAMYLCATSRGTSNYGYTFGSGTRLTVV.

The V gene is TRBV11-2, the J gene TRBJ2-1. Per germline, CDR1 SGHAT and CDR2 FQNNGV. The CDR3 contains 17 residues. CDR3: CASSLTPDRSSYNEQFF.

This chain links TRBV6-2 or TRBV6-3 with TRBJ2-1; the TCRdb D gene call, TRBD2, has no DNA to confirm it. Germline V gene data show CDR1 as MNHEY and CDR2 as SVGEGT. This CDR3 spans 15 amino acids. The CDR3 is CASSYIRYSYNEQFF.

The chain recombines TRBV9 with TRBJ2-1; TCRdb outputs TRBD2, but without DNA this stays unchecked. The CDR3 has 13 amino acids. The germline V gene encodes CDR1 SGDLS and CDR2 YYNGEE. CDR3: CASSPPRSNEQFF.

The CDR3 protein is CASSLKRGPYIEQFF. The J gene is TRBJ2-1, the V gene TRBV5-1; checking the TCRdb D call of TRBD1 is not possible without DNA. The CDR3 sequence is 15 residues long. Germline V gives CDR1 SGHRS, CDR2 YFSETQ.

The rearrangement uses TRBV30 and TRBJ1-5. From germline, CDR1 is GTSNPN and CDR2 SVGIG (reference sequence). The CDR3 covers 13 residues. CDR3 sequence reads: CAWSLSSNQPQHF.

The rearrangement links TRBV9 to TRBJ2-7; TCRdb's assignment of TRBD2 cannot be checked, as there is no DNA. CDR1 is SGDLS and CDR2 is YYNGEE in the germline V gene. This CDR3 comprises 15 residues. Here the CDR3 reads CASSVGLAGSYEQYF.

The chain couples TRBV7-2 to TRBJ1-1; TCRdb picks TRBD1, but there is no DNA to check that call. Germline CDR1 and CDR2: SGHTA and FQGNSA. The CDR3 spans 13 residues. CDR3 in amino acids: CASSSTGTSEAFF.